This T cell receptor (beta chain) was recorded in a study of T cells in Graves' hyperthyroidism and ophthalmopathy. Study-wide results and caveats: Researchers found most expanded thyroid clonotypes above 0.001 in blood as well.

The sample holds a few counts of this clonotype. Antigen specificity is unknown. Amplified TCR beta CDR3 regions derived from RNA transcripts. Researchers ran a first-round RT-PCR on the TCR CDR3 using the HTBI primer set. TCRdb itself ran the multiplex PCR reads through MiXCR, one entry per CDR3 protein. Counted here are 200,000 or so distinct CDR3 sequences, about 17% occurring once; the ten biggest clones make up roughly 49%. The hyperthyroidism was newly diagnosed and had lasted under 2 months; the patients were aged 18 to 65. Each 10 ml fresh peripheral blood draw supplied the PBMCs. The TCR originated in a woman in her fifties or sixties with Graves' hyperthyroidism. The sequenced sample consisted of blood.

The CDR3 sequence: CASSRDSEGYEQYF. The CDR3 bases are TGTGCCAGTAGTAGGGACTCCGAGGGCTACGAGCAGTACTTC. V usage is TRBV19 and J usage is TRBJ2-7; D might be TRBD2 (6 bases). The CDR3 is 14 residues long. Per the germline V gene, CDR1 is LNHDA and CDR2 is SQIVND (reference sequence). V was clipped by 4 bases and J by 3 bases, with 13 bases between them. Full variable domain (rest looked up from reference TRBV19 and TRBJ2-7): DGGITQSPKYLFRKEGQNVTLSCEQNLNHDAMYWYRQDPGQGLRLIYYSQIVNDFQKGDIAEGYSVSREKKESFPLTVTSAQKNPTAFYLCASSRDSEGYEQYFGPGTRLTVT.